This T cell receptor (beta chain) comes out of a study of PD-L1 blockade in urothelial cancer. J lost 6 bases, V lost 5 bases, and 4 bases had no gene match. Germline CDR1 and CDR2: LNHNV and YYDKDF (reference sequence). The CDR3 covers 14 residues. Clones were read by immunoSEQ multiplex PCR, and TCRdb kept only the in-frame ones, dropping some. The table shows about 72,000 clones, with 84% occurring only once. The clonotype originates from a man in his 70s with urothelial cancer. The chain combines TRBV15 with TRBJ1-2; 12 nucleotides align to TRBD1. The material sequenced was PBMCs, taken around atezolizumab (anti-PD-L1) treatment. The CDR3 nucleotides are TGTGCCACCAGCCGGGACAGGGGGCAGGATGGCTACACCTTC. Translated: CATSRDRGQDGYTF.